This T cell receptor beta chain was recovered during a study of blood T cell repertoires in COVID-19. Profiled with immunoSEQ multiplex PCR; TCRdb holds only in-frame clones, not every one. The sample lists approximately 200,000 clones, approximately 92% seen once, with approximately 3.4% in the top ten. Germline V gives CDR1 SGHDT, CDR2 YYEEEE. This CDR3 contains 12 residues. V was trimmed by 0 bases and J by 9 bases, leaving 7 bases between them. Sequenced: PBMCs or T cells enriched from blood (not recorded which). The V and J genes are TRBV5-6 and TRBJ2-1; a weak D match, TRBD1 (6 bases). The sequence came from a woman under 30 in a cohort exposed to, infected with or recovered from COVID-19 (not recorded which). In DNA form, the CDR3 reads TGTGCCAGCAGCTTGGAGACAGGTGAGCAGTTCTTC. This translates into CASSLETGEQFF.